Listed below are T cell receptor beta chains from one sample, sequenced in a study of cytomegalovirus exposure and HLA in healthy donors. Profiling relied on immunoSEQ multiplex PCR, and the TCRdb table lists in-frame clones only, not all of them. The repertoire holds about 120,000 clones, with around four fifths as singletons. The source material was PBMCs. The receptors shown here come from a man between 18 and 35 years old in good health and CMV-seropositive. Both conserved end residues are part of each CDR3. The D gene is left open where the match is weak. Not all rows give a size; the values are once, few, many and, for expanded clones, a class.

V: TRBV7-9
J: TRBJ2-7
size: -
D: TRBD1
CDR3: CASSLGDRVECEQYF
DNA: TGTGCCAGCAGCTTAGGGGACAGGGTCGAATGCGAGCAGTACTTC

V: TRBV6-1
J: TRBJ1-2
size: -
D: TRBD1
CDR3: CASSEVSFGDSIYGYTF
DNA: TGTGCCAGCAGTGAAGTGTCGTTCGGGGACAGTATCTATGGCTACACCTTC

V: TRBV5-1
J: TRBJ2-7
size: -
D: TRBD1
CDR3: CASSFTGGAPGAYEQYF
DNA: TGCGCCAGCAGCTTTACAGGGGGAGCCCCTGGGGCCTACGAGCAGTACTTC

V: TRBV19
J: TRBJ2-1
size: -
D: TRBD2
CDR3: CATYSGGGGENEQFF
DNA: TGTGCCACGTATAGTGGGGGCGGGGGGGAAAATGAGCAGTTCTTC

V: TRBV18
J: TRBJ1-3
size: -
D: -
CDR3: CASSPDNSGNTIYF
DNA: TGTGCCAGCTCACCAGACAACTCTGGAAACACCATATATTTT

V: TRBV4-1
J: TRBJ1-1
size: -
D: -
CDR3: CASSQAPQGTTEAFF
DNA: TGCGCCAGCAGCCAAGCGCCGCAGGGGACCACTGAAGCTTTCTTT

V: TRBV6-5
J: TRBJ2-7
size: -
D: TRBD2
CDR3: CATSYGGITEQYF
DNA: TGTGCCACTTCCTACGGGGGGATTACCGAGCAGTACTTC

V: TRBV6-6
J: TRBJ1-1
size: -
D: -
CDR3: CASSLPSVVDTEAFF
DNA: TGTGCCAGCAGCCTACCTAGTGTGGTGGACACTGAAGCTTTCTTT

V: TRBV5-1
J: TRBJ2-7
size: -
D: -
CDR3: CASSLVSEGAYEQYF
DNA: TGCGCCAGCAGCTTGGTAAGCGAGGGGGCCTACGAGCAGTACTTC

V: TRBV28
J: TRBJ2-3
size: -
D: TRBD2
CDR3: CASREGAGFTDTQYF
DNA: TGTGCCAGCAGGGAAGGAGCGGGGTTCACAGATACGCAGTATTTT

V: TRBV4-2
J: TRBJ2-3
size: -
D: TRBD2
CDR3: CASSQPLAANTDTQYF
DNA: TGTGCCAGCAGCCAGCCACTAGCGGCAAACACAGATACGCAGTATTTT

V: TRBV16
J: TRBJ1-2
size: -
D: -
CDR3: CASSQNHLGGDGGYTF
DNA: TGTGCCAGCAGCCAAAACCACCTGGGAGGGGATGGTGGCTACACCTTC

V: TRBV13
J: TRBJ2-2
size: -
D: -
CDR3: CASSGYRDGELFF
DNA: TGTGCCAGCAGCGGTTACAGGGACGGGGAGCTGTTTTTT

V: TRBV7-2
J: TRBJ2-7
size: -
D: TRBD1
CDR3: CASSLVATGMYEQYF
DNA: TGTGCCAGCAGCTTAGTAGCGACAGGGATGTACGAGCAGTACTTC

V: TRBV10-3
J: TRBJ1-4
size: few
D: TRBD1
CDR3: CAISEAPRGIEEKLFF
DNA: TGTGCCATCAGTGAGGCCCCCAGGGGGATCGAAGAAAAACTGTTTTTT

V: TRBV28
J: TRBJ1-2
size: -
D: TRBD1
CDR3: CASSPRTGFYGYTF
DNA: TGTGCCAGCAGTCCCAGGACAGGGTTCTATGGCTACACCTTC

V: TRBV2
J: TRBJ1-1
size: few
D: -
CDR3: CASSELGLRTEAFF
DNA: TGTGCCAGCAGTGAACTAGGCCTGAGAACTGAAGCTTTCTTT

V: TRBV6-4
J: TRBJ1-6
size: -
D: TRBD1
CDR3: CASSTGVGNSPLHF
DNA: TGTGCCAGCAGCACAGGGGTTGGCAATTCACCCCTCCACTTT

V: TRBV30
J: TRBJ2-2
size: once
D: TRBD2
CDR3: CAWSVRMTSPISNTGELFF
DNA: TGTGCCTGGAGTGTAAGGATGACTAGCCCAATATCGAACACCGGGGAGCTGTTTTTT

V: TRBV6-4
J: TRBJ2-1
size: -
D: -
CDR3: CASSDSGQYNEQFF
DNA: TGTGCCAGCAGTGACTCGGGGCAGTACAATGAGCAGTTCTTC

V: TRBV25-1
J: TRBJ1-4
size: -
D: -
CDR3: CASSEYSGNNEKLFF
DNA: TGTGCCAGCAGTGAATATTCGGGAAATAATGAAAAACTGTTTTTT

V: TRBV5-1
J: TRBJ1-3
size: -
D: TRBD1
CDR3: CASSLFVGTVGSGNTIYF
DNA: TGCGCCAGCAGCTTGTTCGTTGGGACAGTGGGCTCTGGAAACACCATATATTTT

V: TRBV23-1
J: TRBJ2-5
size: -
D: -
CDR3: CASSPGEAAYQETQYF
DNA: TGCGCCAGCAGTCCGGGGGAGGCGGCGTACCAAGAGACCCAGTACTTC

V: TRBV5-6
J: TRBJ2-7
size: -
D: TRBD2
CDR3: CATTSGLSYEQYF
DNA: TGTGCGACAACTAGCGGCTTATCCTACGAGCAGTACTTC

V: TRBV30
J: TRBJ2-5
size: -
D: TRBD2
CDR3: CAWSGAGGWTQYF
DNA: TGTGCCTGGAGTGGGGCGGGGGGGTGGACCCAGTACTTC

V: TRBV2
J: TRBJ2-2
size: -
D: TRBD2
CDR3: CASRLTSATAITGELFF
DNA: TGTGCCAGCAGATTGACTAGCGCCACCGCCATCACCGGGGAGCTGTTTTTT

V: TRBV9
J: TRBJ2-3
size: -
D: TRBD2
CDR3: CASSVEGAGGHTDTQYF
DNA: TGTGCCAGCAGCGTAGAGGGAGCGGGGGGCCACACAGATACGCAGTATTTT

V: TRBV6-5
J: TRBJ1-1
size: -
D: -
CDR3: CASSYFRMTGAEAFF
DNA: TGTGCCAGCAGTTACTTTCGAATGACGGGAGCTGAAGCTTTCTTT

V: TRBV5-6
J: TRBJ1-1
size: -
D: -
CDR3: CASSLTLGPEAFF
DNA: TGTGCCAGCAGCTTAACGCTTGGCCCTGAAGCTTTCTTT

V: TRBV5-1
J: TRBJ2-3
size: few
D: TRBD2
CDR3: CASSLEVRGLAGQDTQYF
DNA: TGCGCCAGCAGCTTGGAGGTCCGGGGACTAGCGGGGCAAGATACGCAGTATTTT

V: TRBV19
J: TRBJ2-2
size: -
D: -
CDR3: CASSLSTRFNTGELFF
DNA: TGTGCCAGTAGTTTAAGTACTAGGTTTAACACCGGGGAGCTGTTTTTT

V: TRBV5-1
J: TRBJ1-6
size: -
D: -
CDR3: CASSPEPGLTISPLHF
DNA: TGCGCCAGCAGCCCGGAGCCGGGACTCACAATATCACCCCTCCACTTT

V: TRBV7-8
J: TRBJ1-2
size: -
D: -
CDR3: CASSLRGEDYGYTF
DNA: TGTGCCAGCAGCTTAAGGGGCGAGGACTATGGCTACACCTTC

V: TRBV10-3
J: TRBJ1-2
size: few
D: TRBD1
CDR3: CAISATGTNYGYTF
DNA: TGTGCCATCAGCGCGACAGGGACTAACTATGGCTACACCTTC

V: TRBV4-2
J: TRBJ2-1
size: -
D: -
CDR3: CASSQEDGGAYNEQFF
DNA: TGTGCCAGCAGCCAAGAAGATGGAGGGGCCTACAATGAGCAGTTCTTC

V: TRBV30
J: TRBJ1-6
size: -
D: -
CDR3: CAWSHQGTGGNSPLHF
DNA: TGTGCCTGGAGTCATCAGGGAACGGGGGGAAATTCACCCCTCCACTTT

V: TRBV4-1
J: TRBJ2-7
size: -
D: TRBD1
CDR3: CASRLTGGIQYEQYF
DNA: TGCGCCAGCAGACTTACAGGGGGCATCCAGTACGAGCAGTACTTC

V: TRBV30
J: TRBJ2-1
size: -
D: TRBD1
CDR3: CAWSLGQGANEQFF
DNA: TGTGCCTGGAGCTTGGGACAGGGTGCGAATGAGCAGTTCTTC

V: TRBV5-1
J: TRBJ2-5
size: -
D: -
CDR3: CASSYSTQKQETQYF
DNA: TGCGCCAGCAGCTATAGCACACAAAAGCAAGAGACCCAGTACTTC

V: TRBV27
J: TRBJ2-7
size: -
D: -
CDR3: CASSYEGNEQYF
DNA: TGTGCCAGCAGTTACGAGGGTAACGAGCAGTACTTC

V: TRBV5-8
J: TRBJ1-4
size: -
D: TRBD1
CDR3: CASSSPGQTNEKLFF
DNA: TGTGCCAGCAGCTCTCCGGGACAGACTAATGAAAAACTGTTTTTT

V: TRBV30
J: TRBJ1-2
size: few
D: -
CDR3: CAWSAWQGRTRDYGYTF
DNA: TGTGCCTGGTCGGCCTGGCAGGGCCGAACCCGGGACTATGGCTACACCTTC

V: TRBV14
J: TRBJ1-5
size: -
D: -
CDR3: CASSSRARAPSHSNQPQHF
DNA: TGTGCCAGCAGCTCCCGGGCGAGGGCCCCGAGCCATAGCAATCAGCCCCAGCATTTT

V: TRBV25-1
J: TRBJ1-2
size: -
D: -
CDR3: CASSFSGSNYGYTF
DNA: TGTGCCAGCAGTTTTTCAGGGTCCAACTATGGCTACACCTTC

V: TRBV4-1
J: TRBJ1-1
size: -
D: TRBD1
CDR3: CASRWGQENTEAFF
DNA: TGCGCCAGCAGATGGGGACAGGAGAACACTGAAGCTTTCTTT

V: TRBV2
J: TRBJ2-2
size: -
D: TRBD1
CDR3: CASMGQRTGELFF
DNA: TGTGCCAGCATGGGACAGCGCACCGGGGAGCTGTTTTTT

V: TRBV6-6
J: TRBJ2-7
size: -
D: TRBD1
CDR3: CASSTARTGKTYEQYF
DNA: TGTGCCAGCAGCACAGCCCGGACAGGGAAGACCTACGAGCAGTACTTC

V: TRBV7-9
J: TRBJ2-2
size: -
D: -
CDR3: CASSGAGVSTGELFF
DNA: TGTGCCAGCAGCGGAGCAGGGGTCTCCACCGGGGAGCTGTTTTTT